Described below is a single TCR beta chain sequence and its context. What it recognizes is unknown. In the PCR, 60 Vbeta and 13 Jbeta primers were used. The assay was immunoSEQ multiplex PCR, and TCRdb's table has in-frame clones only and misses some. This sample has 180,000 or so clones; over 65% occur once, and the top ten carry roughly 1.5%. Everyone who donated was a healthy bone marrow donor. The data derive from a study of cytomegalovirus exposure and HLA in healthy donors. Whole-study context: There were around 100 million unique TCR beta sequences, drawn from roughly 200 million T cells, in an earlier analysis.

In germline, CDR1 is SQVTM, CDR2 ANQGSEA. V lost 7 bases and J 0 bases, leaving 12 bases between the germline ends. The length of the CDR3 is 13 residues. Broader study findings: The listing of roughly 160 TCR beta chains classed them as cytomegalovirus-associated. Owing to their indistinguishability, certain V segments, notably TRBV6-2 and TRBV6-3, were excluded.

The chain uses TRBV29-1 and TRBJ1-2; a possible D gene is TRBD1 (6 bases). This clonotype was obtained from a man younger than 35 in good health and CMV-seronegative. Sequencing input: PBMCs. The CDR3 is CSGGTGSNYGYTF. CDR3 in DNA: TGCAGCGGGGGAACAGGGTCTAACTATGGCTACACCTTC.